This T cell receptor (beta chain) came from a study of early stage breast cancer tumors (dated by TCRdb to about 2017). With regard to the full study: Of the roughly 16 invasive breast tumors, some twelve were found to be estrogen receptor-positive, progesterone receptor-positive and HER2-negative. Across all samples, 2,500,000 or so templates representing nearly 1,100,000 unique clonotypes were detected. About 65% of the 12 ER+/PR+/HER2- tumors were invasive ductal carcinomas, while the other four were invasive lobular carcinomas. The average read coverage per sample was around 10-fold. On the study overall, not on this receptor specifically: Enriched TCRB sequences shared across patients were mostly commonly generated sequences, unlikely to play an important role in the tumor microenvironment. Chain pairing and functional markers such as CD4, CD8 and FOXP3 were not captured by bulk genomic DNA sequencing of unsorted cells. The small cohort size prevented analysis by tumor subtype. Tumors showed around 2.5-fold higher T cell density and higher clonality than adjacent normal breast tissue. Repertoires from blood and normal breast were more alike than repertoires from blood and tumor, and in about 85% of the 16 patients, comparing each tissue with blood separated tumor from normal.

About 20-50 mg of tumor tissue was diced, and more than 3 ug of DNA was typically obtained. The study profiled bulk TCR beta-chain repertoires in matched peripheral blood, tumor and adjacent normal breast tissue taken from about 16 patients with early-stage breast cancer. Following resection, visually identified tumor tissue was excised and transferred into prechilled RNAlater. Tumor tissue (about 20-50 mg) was diced and then homogenized with a TissueLyser II in RLTplus buffer containing beta-mercaptoethanol and antifoaming agent. The Qiagen AllPrep DNA/RNA Mini kit was used to extract genomic DNA. V is cut by 6 bases and J by 3 bases, and the space between the germline ends is 17 bases. The CDR3 measures 15 amino acids from cysteine to phenylalanine. The CDR3 DNA has 45 bases and is translated from base 1. CDR1 is given as SGHRS and CDR2 as YFSETQ, both from the germline V gene. Each sample was amplified in two independent genomic DNA replicates, using approximately 0.5 ug for blood and 1.5 ug for tumor or normal breast. TCRB sequencing of genomic DNA was carried out with the ImmunoSeq Intro kit according to the manufacturer's instructions. The multiplex PCR ran for roughly 29 cycles using proprietary primers and spike-in control sequences for absolute quantification. Single-end 150-bp reads were used to sequence an 87-bp fragment spanning the CDR3 plus the flanking V and J genes. Each lane of an Illumina MiSeq running version 3.0 chemistry carried seven multiplexed samples, with two replicates apiece. In the source study's methods: The vendor's proprietary pipeline handled the raw data processing, merging both replicates into a single result for each sample. Clonotypes were defined as productive rearrangements sharing the V-gene family, CDR3 amino acid sequence and J-gene segment. Clonality was calculated as 1 minus the normalized Shannon entropy (Pielou evenness) of TCRB abundances. T cell density was estimated as total templates divided by the number of input cells, with the number of input cells inferred from the DNA input amount. Recon, run with its default parameters, was used to estimate overall repertoire diversity and clonality. A clonotype counted as tumor-enriched if its abundance in tumor exceeded 0.1% and was at least 32-fold higher than its abundance in normal breast. TCRdb limited this immuneACCESS table to in-frame rearrangements with V and J called. A share of clones is missing; checked studies link under half to unresolved V genes, and the rest is unexplained. That table furnishes V, J and clone size, whereas the DNA furnished D and trimming. For this sample there are roughly 7,900 clones; under 65% appear just once. The ten largest account for roughly 7.2% of the sample.

This clone was counted a single time. Its binding antigen is unknown. Base qualities were left out, and no much larger clone turns up one base away. This TCR was recovered from a person aged 65-85 years with breast cancer. Recombination joined TRBV5-1 with TRBJ2-3, and possibly TRBD2, on 7 matching bases. What was sequenced was breast tumor tissue. The CDR3: CASKFGGGQTDTQYF. The nucleotide sequence is TGCGCCAGCAAATTTGGGGGGGGGCAGACAGATACGCAGTATTTT.